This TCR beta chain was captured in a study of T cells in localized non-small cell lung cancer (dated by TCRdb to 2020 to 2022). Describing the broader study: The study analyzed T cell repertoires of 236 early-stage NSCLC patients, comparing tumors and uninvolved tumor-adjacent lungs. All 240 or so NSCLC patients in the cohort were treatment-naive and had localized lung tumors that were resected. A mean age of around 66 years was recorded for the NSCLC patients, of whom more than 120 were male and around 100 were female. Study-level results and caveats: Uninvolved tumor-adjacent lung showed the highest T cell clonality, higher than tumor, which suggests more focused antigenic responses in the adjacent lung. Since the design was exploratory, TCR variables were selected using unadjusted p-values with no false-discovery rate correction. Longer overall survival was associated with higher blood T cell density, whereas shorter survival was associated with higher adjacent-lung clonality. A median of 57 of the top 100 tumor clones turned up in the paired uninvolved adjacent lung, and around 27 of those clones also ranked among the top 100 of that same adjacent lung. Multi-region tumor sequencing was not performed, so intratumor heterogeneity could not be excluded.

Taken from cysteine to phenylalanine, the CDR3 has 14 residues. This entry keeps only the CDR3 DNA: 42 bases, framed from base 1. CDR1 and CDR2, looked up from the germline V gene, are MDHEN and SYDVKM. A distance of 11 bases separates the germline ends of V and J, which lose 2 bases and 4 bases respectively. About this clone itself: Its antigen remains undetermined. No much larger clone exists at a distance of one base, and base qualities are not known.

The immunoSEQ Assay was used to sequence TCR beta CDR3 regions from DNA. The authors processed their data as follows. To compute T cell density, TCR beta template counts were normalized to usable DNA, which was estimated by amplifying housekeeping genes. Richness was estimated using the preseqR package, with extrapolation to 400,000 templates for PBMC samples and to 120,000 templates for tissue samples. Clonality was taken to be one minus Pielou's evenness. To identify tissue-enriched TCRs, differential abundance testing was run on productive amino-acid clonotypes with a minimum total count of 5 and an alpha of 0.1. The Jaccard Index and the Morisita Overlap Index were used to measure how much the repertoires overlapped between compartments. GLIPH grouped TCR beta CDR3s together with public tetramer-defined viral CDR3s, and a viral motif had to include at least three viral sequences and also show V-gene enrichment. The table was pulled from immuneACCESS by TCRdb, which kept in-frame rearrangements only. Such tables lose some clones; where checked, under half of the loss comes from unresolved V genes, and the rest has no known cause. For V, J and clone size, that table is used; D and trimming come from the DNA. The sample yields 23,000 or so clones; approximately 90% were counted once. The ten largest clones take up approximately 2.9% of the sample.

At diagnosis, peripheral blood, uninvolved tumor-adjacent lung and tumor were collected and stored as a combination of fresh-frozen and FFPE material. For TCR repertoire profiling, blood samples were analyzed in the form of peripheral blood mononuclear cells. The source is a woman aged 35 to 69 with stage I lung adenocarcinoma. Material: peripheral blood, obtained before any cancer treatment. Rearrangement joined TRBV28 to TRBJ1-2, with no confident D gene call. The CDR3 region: CASSLSGVSYGYTF. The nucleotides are TGTGCCAGCAGTTTAAGTGGGGTCAGCTATGGCTACACCTTC.